This TCR beta chain came from a study of blood T cells in healthy people across ages. The V segment lost 5 bases and the J segment 0 bases; nucleotides outside the gene matches: 9. Germline-derived CDR1 and CDR2 are PRHDT and FYEKMQ (reference sequence). The CDR3 loop spans 17 amino acids. This clonotype turned up a few times. Alongside a J-beta primer mix, a sample-barcoded 5' primer served in a second PCR lasting 7 to 11 cycles. The study obtained at least 3 million CDR3-containing paired-end reads from every sample. Using its own MiXCR run on the 5' RACE reads, TCRdb lists one record per CDR3 protein. This table has about 1.5 million distinct CDR3 sequences, roughly 40% appearing once.

The J gene is TRBJ2-7, the V gene TRBV13; 11 nucleotides agree with TRBD2. Sequencing input: blood. The receptor was derived from a woman younger than 30 in good health. CDR3 DNA: TGTGCCAGCAGCCTCTCCCGACTAGCGGGGAGCTCCTACGAGCAGTACTTC. It yields the protein CASSLSRLAGSSYEQYF.